What follows is one T cell receptor (beta chain) and its context. Time point denoted: peripheral blood 6 weeks after treatment start. This specimen comes from a study of PD-L1 blockade in urothelial cancer. Study-level background: About 85% of the 29 patients were men whose urothelial cancer was bladder-origin.

The CDR3 covers 16 residues. V gave up 0 bases and J gave up 5 bases; unmatched junction bases: 7. Germline V lookup: CDR1 SGHRS, CDR2 YFSETQ. Libraries were prepared by immunoSEQ multiplex PCR; TCRdb keeps only in-frame clonotypes and omits some of them. The profile covers some 110,000 clones, with roughly 90% appearing a single time and about 4% taken by the ten largest. The sample here was PBMCs, taken around atezolizumab (anti-PD-L1) treatment. The source of this sequence is a man aged 60 to 75 with urothelial cancer. The J gene is TRBJ2-5, the V gene TRBV5-1; TRBD2 agrees at 10 bases. CDR3 protein: CASSLGSSGGRETQYF. The CDR3, as DNA: TGCGCCAGCAGCTTGGGTTCTAGCGGGGGACGGGAGACCCAGTACTTC.